A selection of T cell receptor beta chains follows, all from one sample in a study of beta chain features in type 1 diabetes. The method was immunoSEQ multiplex PCR; TCRdb's version includes in-frame clones alone and lacks a portion of them. Of 600,000 to 750,000 clones listed, 9.5% to 15% were seen once; the top ten hold approximately 0.11%. What was sequenced was naive CD4+ T cells from blood. The receptors were gathered from a young man with type 1 diabetes. CDR3s include the opening cysteine and the closing phenylalanine or tryptophan. D genes are given only for firm matches. A row's size may be missing; if present it is once, few, many or a size class.

CDR3aa: CASGLKGARGYEQYF
CDR3nt: TGTGCCAGCGGACTCAAGGGGGCGCGGGGTTACGAGCAGTACTTC
v_gene: TRBV7-2
d_gene: -
j_gene: TRBJ2-7
abundance: -

CDR3aa: CASSPMEGNGNEQFF
CDR3nt: TGTGCCAGCTCACCAATGGAGGGTAATGGCAATGAGCAGTTCTTC
v_gene: TRBV18
d_gene: -
j_gene: TRBJ2-1
abundance: few

CDR3aa: CASSANRGETEAFF
CDR3nt: TGTGCCAGCAGCGCAAACAGGGGGGAGACTGAAGCTTTCTTT
v_gene: TRBV5-4
d_gene: TRBD1
j_gene: TRBJ1-1
abundance: few

CDR3aa: CASSQDHGGGSPLHF
CDR3nt: TGCGCCAGCAGCCAAGATCACGGGGGAGGGTCACCCCTCCACTTT
v_gene: TRBV4-3
d_gene: -
j_gene: TRBJ1-6
abundance: -

CDR3aa: CASSPVQGNYGYTF
CDR3nt: TGTGCCAGCAGTCCCGTCCAGGGAAACTATGGCTACACCTTC
v_gene: TRBV2
d_gene: -
j_gene: TRBJ1-2
abundance: few

CDR3aa: CAIRETGNTEAFF
CDR3nt: TGTGCCATCAGGGAAACAGGGAACACTGAAGCTTTCTTT
v_gene: TRBV10-3
d_gene: -
j_gene: TRBJ1-1
abundance: few

CDR3aa: CASSRTGRWVEQYF
CDR3nt: TGTGCCAGCAGCCGGACAGGCCGCTGGGTCGAGCAGTACTTC
v_gene: TRBV11-2
d_gene: TRBD1
j_gene: TRBJ2-7
abundance: few

CDR3aa: CSVSGYSNTEAFF
CDR3nt: TGCAGCGTTTCAGGGTATTCCAACACTGAAGCTTTCTTT
v_gene: TRBV29-1
d_gene: -
j_gene: TRBJ1-1
abundance: few

CDR3aa: CASSSPSGGTYEQYF
CDR3nt: TGTGCCAGCAGTTCCCCTAGCGGGGGGACCTACGAGCAGTACTTC
v_gene: TRBV28
d_gene: TRBD2
j_gene: TRBJ2-7
abundance: -

CDR3aa: CASSPQQGSNYGYTF
CDR3nt: TGTGCCAGCAGCCCACAACAGGGGTCCAACTATGGCTACACCTTC
v_gene: TRBV14
d_gene: TRBD1
j_gene: TRBJ1-2
abundance: -

CDR3aa: CASSLGQGNGYTF
CDR3nt: TGTGCCAGCAGCTTAGGACAGGGGAATGGCTACACCTTC
v_gene: TRBV7-2
d_gene: TRBD1
j_gene: TRBJ1-2
abundance: -

CDR3aa: CAWETATNEKLFF
CDR3nt: TGTGCCTGGGAGACAGCAACTAATGAAAAACTGTTTTTT
v_gene: TRBV30
d_gene: -
j_gene: TRBJ1-4
abundance: few

CDR3aa: CASSGMGGDTQYF
CDR3nt: TGTGCCAGCAGTGGGATGGGGGGAGATACGCAGTATTTT
v_gene: TRBV6-4
d_gene: -
j_gene: TRBJ2-3
abundance: -

CDR3aa: CASSLTDTQYF
CDR3nt: TGCGCCAGCAGCTTGACAGATACGCAGTATTTT
v_gene: TRBV5-1
d_gene: -
j_gene: TRBJ2-3
abundance: -

CDR3aa: CASSLWTGPEAFF
CDR3nt: TGTGCCAGCAGCCTATGGACAGGTCCTGAAGCTTTCTTT
v_gene: TRBV13
d_gene: TRBD1
j_gene: TRBJ1-1
abundance: -

CDR3aa: CASSSNTLAGGIDTQYF
CDR3nt: TGTGCCAGCAGCTCTAACACTCTAGCGGGGGGGATAGATACGCAGTATTTT
v_gene: TRBV13
d_gene: TRBD2
j_gene: TRBJ2-3
abundance: -

CDR3aa: CASSTGRYYGYTF
CDR3nt: TGTGCCAGCAGCACCGGGCGATACTATGGCTACACCTTC
v_gene: TRBV6-5
d_gene: -
j_gene: TRBJ1-2
abundance: few

CDR3aa: CSGKFNTEAFF
CDR3nt: TGCAGCGGTAAATTTAACACTGAAGCTTTCTTT
v_gene: TRBV29-1
d_gene: -
j_gene: TRBJ1-1
abundance: -

CDR3aa: CAWRRQGRDEQYF
CDR3nt: TGTGCCTGGAGGAGGCAGGGAAGGGACGAGCAGTACTTC
v_gene: TRBV30
d_gene: -
j_gene: TRBJ2-7
abundance: few

CDR3aa: CATSRANLDYTF
CDR3nt: TGTGCCACCAGCAGAGCTAACTTGGACTACACCTTC
v_gene: TRBV15
d_gene: -
j_gene: TRBJ1-2
abundance: few

CDR3aa: CASRRDGQGRNTIYF
CDR3nt: TGTGCCAGCAGGAGAGATGGACAGGGACGAAACACCATATATTTT
v_gene: TRBV6-5
d_gene: TRBD1
j_gene: TRBJ1-3
abundance: few

CDR3aa: CASSFSGGASDEQFF
CDR3nt: TGCGCCAGCAGCTTTAGCGGGGGGGCGTCCGATGAGCAGTTCTTC
v_gene: TRBV5-1
d_gene: TRBD2
j_gene: TRBJ2-1
abundance: -

CDR3aa: CASSLGQPGTNEKLFF
CDR3nt: TGTGCCAGCAGCTTGGGACAGCCCGGGACTAATGAAAAACTGTTTTTT
v_gene: TRBV5-6
d_gene: -
j_gene: TRBJ1-4
abundance: few

CDR3aa: CASSLESPGLSSGANVLTF
CDR3nt: TGCGCCAGCAGCTTGGAATCTCCAGGTCTTAGCTCTGGGGCCAACGTCCTGACTTTC
v_gene: TRBV5-1
d_gene: -
j_gene: TRBJ2-6
abundance: -

CDR3aa: CSAQRGYTF
CDR3nt: TGCAGTGCTCAAAGGGGCTACACCTTC
v_gene: TRBV20-1
d_gene: -
j_gene: TRBJ1-2
abundance: -

CDR3aa: CASTRTDTDPYGYTF
CDR3nt: TGTGCCAGCACCCGGACAGATACCGACCCCTATGGCTACACCTTC
v_gene: TRBV9
d_gene: -
j_gene: TRBJ1-2
abundance: few

CDR3aa: CASSLQGVTYGYTF
CDR3nt: TGTGCCAGCAGCCTACAGGGGGTTACTTACGGCTACACCTTC
v_gene: TRBV5-4
d_gene: TRBD1
j_gene: TRBJ1-2
abundance: -

CDR3aa: CSVTGETNEKLFF
CDR3nt: TGCAGCGTCACAGGGGAGACTAATGAAAAACTGTTTTTT
v_gene: TRBV29-1
d_gene: TRBD1
j_gene: TRBJ1-4
abundance: -

CDR3aa: CASSLSWQRSYEQYF
CDR3nt: TGTGCCAGCAGTTTATCGTGGCAGAGGTCCTACGAGCAGTACTTC
v_gene: TRBV27
d_gene: -
j_gene: TRBJ2-7
abundance: few

CDR3aa: CASSQALGGLNYGYTF
CDR3nt: TGCGCCAGCAGCCAAGCTCTGGGGGGCCTTAACTATGGCTACACCTTC
v_gene: TRBV4-3
d_gene: -
j_gene: TRBJ1-2
abundance: -

CDR3aa: CASSATGGGQPQHF
CDR3nt: TGTGCCAGCAGCGCCACAGGGGGAGGTCAGCCCCAGCATTTT
v_gene: TRBV6-1
d_gene: TRBD1
j_gene: TRBJ1-5
abundance: -

CDR3aa: CASSLPTTFNNEQFF
CDR3nt: TGTGCCAGTAGTCTCCCGACGACATTTAACAATGAGCAGTTCTTC
v_gene: TRBV19
d_gene: -
j_gene: TRBJ2-1
abundance: -

CDR3aa: CASSRPGGAYEQYF
CDR3nt: TGTGCCAGCAGCCGCCCGGGGGGCGCGTACGAGCAGTACTTC
v_gene: TRBV5-6
d_gene: -
j_gene: TRBJ2-7
abundance: few

CDR3aa: CASSLAGTGVFNSPLHF
CDR3nt: TGCGCCAGCAGCCTCGCCGGGACAGGGGTTTTCAATTCACCCCTCCACTTT
v_gene: TRBV4-1
d_gene: TRBD1
j_gene: TRBJ1-6
abundance: few

CDR3aa: CATSGYEQYF
CDR3nt: TGTGCCACTTCGGGGTACGAGCAGTACTTC
v_gene: TRBV28
d_gene: -
j_gene: TRBJ2-7
abundance: -

CDR3aa: CASSQDARAGNEQFF
CDR3nt: TGCGCCAGCAGCCAAGACGCTCGAGCAGGGAATGAGCAGTTCTTC
v_gene: TRBV4-3
d_gene: -
j_gene: TRBJ2-1
abundance: -

CDR3aa: CASSIAKREQETQYF
CDR3nt: TGTGCCAGTAGTATCGCGAAGCGGGAGCAAGAGACCCAGTACTTC
v_gene: TRBV19
d_gene: TRBD2
j_gene: TRBJ2-5
abundance: few

CDR3aa: CASSQERGYYGYTF
CDR3nt: TGCGCCAGCAGCCAAGAGAGGGGTTACTATGGCTACACCTTC
v_gene: TRBV4-3
d_gene: -
j_gene: TRBJ1-2
abundance: few

CDR3aa: CASSHGGQGVNEKLFF
CDR3nt: TGTGCCAGCAGCCATGGGGGACAGGGGGTTAATGAAAAACTGTTTTTT
v_gene: TRBV4-2
d_gene: TRBD1
j_gene: TRBJ1-4
abundance: few

CDR3aa: CASSLTGSYEQYF
CDR3nt: TGTGCCAGCAGTTTGACAGGGAGCTACGAGCAGTACTTC
v_gene: TRBV6-5
d_gene: TRBD1
j_gene: TRBJ2-7
abundance: -

CDR3aa: CASSLRSGVPGELFF
CDR3nt: TGCGCCAGCAGCTTGAGATCTGGGGTGCCCGGGGAGCTGTTTTTT
v_gene: TRBV5-1
d_gene: -
j_gene: TRBJ2-2
abundance: few

CDR3aa: CAWTLKTRFNYGYTF
CDR3nt: TGTGCCTGGACACTTAAGACACGTTTTAACTATGGCTACACCTTC
v_gene: TRBV30
d_gene: -
j_gene: TRBJ1-2
abundance: -

CDR3aa: CASTPQRGTDTQYF
CDR3nt: TGTGCCAGTACCCCACAAAGAGGCACAGATACGCAGTATTTT
v_gene: TRBV19
d_gene: -
j_gene: TRBJ2-3
abundance: few

CDR3aa: CASSLTTDTQYF
CDR3nt: TGCGCCAGCAGCTTGACAACAGATACGCAGTATTTT
v_gene: TRBV5-1
d_gene: -
j_gene: TRBJ2-3
abundance: few

CDR3aa: CASRPRTGSWEQYF
CDR3nt: TGTGCCAGCAGACCCAGGACAGGGTCCTGGGAGCAGTACTTC
v_gene: TRBV7-8
d_gene: TRBD1
j_gene: TRBJ2-7
abundance: -